This T cell receptor (beta chain) stems from a study of neurological immune-mediated disorders. Study-wide results and caveats: In HTLV-1-associated myelopathy, TCR clonal expansion was greatest, whereas multiple sclerosis had the least, falling below healthy controls.

TCRdb reanalysed the 5' RACE reads using MiXCR and keeps one entry per CDR3 protein. This table has 40,000 or so distinct CDR3 sequences, less than 15% appearing once. This clonotype was observed at least ten times. Antigen unknown. V lost 1 base, J lost 4 bases, and 12 bases lay in between. Germline-derived CDR1 and CDR2 are MNHEY and SVGAGI. The CDR3 runs 15 residues. The chain recombines TRBV6-5 with TRBJ2-3; D is possibly TRBD2 (6 bases). Sequencing was done on a sample of PBMCs. The TCR was taken from a woman between 50 and 59 years old with HTLV-1-associated myelopathy (HAM/TSP). The CDR3 nucleotides read TGTGCCAGCAGTTACTGGGTCGCGGGGCCAGATACGCAGTATTTT. This gives the protein CASSYWVAGPDTQYF.